These T cell receptor beta chains were read from a single sample in a study of T cell changes during pregnancy in multiple sclerosis. Measured with immunoSEQ multiplex PCR; TCRdb has only the in-frame clones, and not every one. The repertoire includes 50,000 to 60,000 clones, approximately 90% of them detected once, and 2.2% sits in the top ten. The sample was peripheral blood, taken in the first trimester of pregnancy. Source of these receptors: a female donor in good health, enrolled as a control in a pregnancy study. The CDR3 runs from the conserved cysteine through the conserved F or W. The D gene is left open where the match is weak. Clone sizes are given selectively: once, few, many, or a class where the clone is expanded.

J,V,D,size,CDR3
TRBJ2-7,TRBV15,.,.,CATRGPGSSYEQYF
TRBJ2-1,TRBV4-2,TRBD2,.,CASSQSSGGSDNEQFF
TRBJ1-6,TRBV6-5,TRBD1,once,CASRDRGYSPLHF
TRBJ2-1,TRBV7-3,TRBD2,.,CASSITSEGEQFF
TRBJ2-1,TRBV7-9,.,.,CASRGLAFEQFF
TRBJ2-3,TRBV6-1,.,.,CASSISYTQYF
TRBJ1-1,TRBV19,.,once,CASSKTGTTNTEAFF
TRBJ2-5,TRBV25-1,.,.,CAAGVGILETQYF
TRBJ2-5,TRBV5-1,.,.,CASSQGTEETQYF
TRBJ1-1,TRBV10-2,.,.,CASSDETEAFF
TRBJ1-5,TRBV2,.,.,CASSVSGLNYQPQHF
TRBJ1-4,TRBV13,.,.,CASSLFSGLDEKLFF
TRBJ2-5,TRBV6-5,TRBD1,.,CASSLSTGGEETQYF
TRBJ2-7,TRBV4-1,TRBD1,.,CASSQGQGIYEQYF
TRBJ2-1,TRBV27,.,.,CASSLLAFIHNEQFF
TRBJ1-1,TRBV19,.,.,CASSIARTNTEAFF
TRBJ1-4,TRBV28,.,.,CASRQALATNEKLFF
TRBJ1-5,TRBV28,TRBD1,.,CASSLRGQGRRYSNQPQHF
TRBJ1-4,TRBV7-9,TRBD1,.,CASSPDREYNEKLFF
TRBJ1-2,TRBV7-2,.,.,CASSAAIRVDYGYTF
TRBJ2-2,TRBV6-5,TRBD2,.,CASSYQRENTGELFF
TRBJ2-5,TRBV19,TRBD1,.,CASRWTGGEETQYF
TRBJ1-1,TRBV7-3,.,.,CASSLKGPGSGHRITEAFF
TRBJ1-5,TRBV7-6,.,.,CASSLGSGSQPQHF
TRBJ2-1,TRBV5-1,TRBD2,.,CASSWTPAGGIGEQFF
TRBJ2-2,TRBV7-9,.,once,CASSLAAGGTGELFF
TRBJ2-2,TRBV7-7,.,.,CASSSQGLNTGELFF
TRBJ1-2,TRBV7-8,.,.,CASSHSRPPNRNNYGYTF
TRBJ2-3,TRBV7-3,TRBD2,.,CASSEGLAGKGTQYF
TRBJ2-7,TRBV5-5,.,.,CASSWVTGVGEQYF
TRBJ1-1,TRBV6-5,.,once,CASSLSQERKAFF
TRBJ1-1,TRBV5-1,TRBD1,.,CASSPLPGQGAEYTEAFF
TRBJ2-3,TRBV5-4,TRBD1,.,CASSLKFRGKADTQYF
TRBJ2-7,TRBV9,.,.,CASSTRDLSYEQYF
TRBJ1-4,TRBV19,.,.,CASRARFLRGHEKLFF
TRBJ1-1,TRBV19,TRBD1,.,CASSRTGGTEAFF
TRBJ1-2,TRBV27,TRBD1,.,CASSGQGSNYGYTF
TRBJ1-2,TRBV5-4,.,.,CVKGEGNYGYTF
TRBJ2-1,TRBV5-1,TRBD1,.,CASSDVPPGQGDNEQFF
TRBJ1-3,TRBV29-1,.,.,CSVEGTATSGNTIYF
TRBJ1-2,TRBV7-8,TRBD1,.,CASSFRPGDRGDGYTF
TRBJ1-4,TRBV7-9,TRBD1,.,CASSPTGGDEKLFF